Each of the 27 T cell receptor beta chains below was sequenced from the same sample in a study of naive and memory T cell subsets. An equimolar mix of two oligonucleotides served as the beta constant-region primer for TRBC1 and TRBC2. TCRdb reprocessed the UMI-ligation and nested PCR reads with MiXCR, giving one entry per CDR3 protein. This sample has about 150,000 distinct CDR3 sequences; over 15% occur once, and the top ten carry more than 0.13%. The sequenced sample consisted of naive CD4+ T cells from blood. These receptors were collected from a human donor in good health.

The gene calls are TRBV20-1 and TRBJ2-6, with TRBD1 identical over 9 bases. The CDR3 covers 17 residues. In germline, CDR1 is DFQATT, CDR2 SNEGSKA (reference sequence). Germline trimming cut 5 bases from V and 2 bases from J; bases unmatched to any gene: 10. CDR3 residues: CSAWRGQGSTGANVLTF. Written as DNA, the CDR3 is TGCAGTGCTTGGCGGGGACAGGGTAGTACTGGGGCCAACGTCCTGACTTTC.

This chain's CDR3 is CASSSPGLAGGWGTGELFF. CDR3 nucleotides: TGTGCCAGCAGCTCACCGGGACTAGCGGGAGGCTGGGGCACCGGGGAGCTGTTTTTT. The gene calls are TRBV7-3 and TRBJ2-2; 15 bases align to TRBD2. The V segment lost 4 bases and the J segment 4 bases; nucleotides outside the gene matches: 10. Germline-derived CDR1 and CDR2 are SGHTA and FQGTGA. The CDR3 is made up of 19 amino acids.

The rearrangement uses TRBV5-4 and TRBJ2-3; D unclear. Trimming took off 4 bases at V and 0 bases at J, with 12 bases between the two ends. Germline CDR1 reads SGHNT; CDR2 reads YYREEE (reference sequence). The CDR3 has 15 residues. The DNA of the CDR3 is TGTGCCAGCAGCCCGGCTGAGCGTAGCACAGATACGCAGTATTTT. Its translation: CASSPAERSTDTQYF.

This clonotype was found a few times. V gene TRBV2 combines with J gene TRBJ1-5; D unresolved. Germline V gene data show CDR1 as SNHLY and CDR2 as FYNNEI. Trimming cost V 3 bases and J 2 bases, with 11 bases left between them. This CDR3 has 15 amino acids. CDR3 in amino acids: CASSDRAPRNQPQHF. CDR3 coding DNA: TGTGCCAGCAGTGACCGCGCCCCCCGCAATCAGCCCCAGCATTTT.

The table lists this clonotype with a few counts. V and J are TRBV3-1 and TRBJ1-3; no firm D call. Germline values: CDR1 LGHDT, CDR2 YNNKEL (reference sequence). CDR3 length: 11 amino acids. V was clipped by 1 base and J by 8 bases, with 3 bases between them. DNA of the CDR3: TGTGCCAGCAGCCAAGGTCACACCATATATTTT. It is translated as CASSQGHTIYF.

This clonotype was detected only a few times. The chain links TRBV6-6 to TRBJ1-2, with D perhaps matching TRBD1 (5 bases). With 2 bases removed from V and 6 bases from J, the gap between germline ends came to 16 bases. Per the germline V gene, CDR1 is MNHNY and CDR2 is SVGAGI (reference sequence). The length of the CDR3 is 15 residues. The chain's CDR3 is CASSYPQGGVDGYTF. CDR3 sequence (DNA): TGTGCCAGCAGTTACCCGCAGGGAGGCGTCGATGGCTACACCTTC.

The rearrangement joins TRBV7-9 to TRBJ1-1; D unresolved. Trimming pared 3 bases from V and 1 base from J, leaving 3 bases between. The germline CDR1 and CDR2 sequences are SEHNR and FQNEAQ (reference sequence). There are 12 residues in the CDR3. The CDR3: CASSFANTEAFF. Written as DNA, the CDR3 is TGTGCCAGCAGCTTTGCGAACACTGAAGCTTTCTTT.

J is TRBJ2-3 and V is TRBV7-2, with D hard to call. CDR1 and CDR2 (germline): SGHTA, FQGNSA. V lost 3 bases, J lost 0 bases, and 10 bases lay in between. The CDR3 has 15 residues. The CDR3 DNA is TGTGCCAGCAGCTTGGGCCAGCGTAGCACAGATACGCAGTATTTT. Encoded protein: CASSLGQRSTDTQYF. The variable domain in full, completed from reference TRBV7-2 and TRBJ2-3, reads GAGVSQSPSNKVTEKGKDVELRCDPISGHTALYWYRQSLGQGLEFLIYFQGNSAPDKSGLPSDRFSAERTGGSVSTLTIQRTQQEDSAVYLCASSLGQRSTDTQYFGPGTRLTVL.

This sequence joins TRBV29-1 and TRBJ1-5; D is unclear. Germline assignment: CDR1 SQVTM and CDR2 ANQGSEA. V shed 1 base and J shed 10 bases, with 14 bases lying between them. This CDR3 is 13 amino acids long. The CDR3 protein is CSVEVSVMGPQHF. The CDR3 coding sequence is TGCAGCGTTGAAGTTTCAGTGATGGGACCCCAGCATTTT.

This clonotype occurred a few times. The V call is TRBV12-3 or TRBV12-4, the J call TRBJ2-1; 9 nucleotides line up with TRBD1. CDR3 length: 15 residues. The J segment lost 6 bases and the V segment lost 1 base, leaving 4 bases of the junction unmatched. This CDR3 reads CASSLGGQGTNEQFF. CDR3 DNA sequence: TGTGCCAGCAGTTTAGGGGGACAGGGTACCAATGAGCAGTTCTTC.

The rearrangement joins TRBV5-1 to TRBJ2-2; no clear D. The V end was cut by 4 bases, the J end by 0 bases, with 13 bases between. This CDR3 region has 16 residues. CDR1 is SGHRS and CDR2 is YFSETQ in the germline V gene. DNA of the CDR3: TGCGCCAGCAGCCATGGACGGGCTGCGAACACCGGGGAGCTGTTTTTT. Translation: CASSHGRAANTGELFF.

The gene calls are TRBV5-1 and TRBJ1-1, with D uncertain. The V and J ends lost 4 bases and 1 base respectively, with 14 bases between them. CDR3 length: 15 residues. From germline, CDR1 is SGHRS and CDR2 YFSETQ. CDR3 coding DNA: TGCGCCAGCAGCCCCCGAAGTACTGAGAACACTGAAGCTTTCTTT. It codes for CASSPRSTENTEAFF.

This chain connects TRBV29-1 to TRBJ1-3; TRBD1 agrees at 7 bases. The CDR3 loop spans 17 amino acids. The V gene's germline CDR1 is SQVTM and CDR2 ANQGSEA. Trimming cost V 6 bases and J 0 bases; bases outside gene matches: 14. The DNA of the CDR3 is TGCAGCGTATCTACCGGGACAGCATTACACTCTGGAAACACCATATATTTT. Amino acids: CSVSTGTALHSGNTIYF.

On this clonotype itself: This may arise from a read error, as a much more abundant clone is one base away. This rearrangement joins TRBV3-1 to TRBJ1-1, with D uncertain. This CDR3 comprises 11 residues. Trimming left V 6 bases short and J 0 bases short, with 2 bases between. Germline V lookup: CDR1 LGHDT, CDR2 YNNKEL (reference sequence). CDR3 loop: CASSMNTEAFF. In DNA form, the CDR3 reads TGTGCCAGCAGTATGAACACTGAAGCTTTCTTT.

This clonotype has only a few counts. The CDR3 reads CASSYSTSEQLFF. The CDR3, as DNA: TGTGCCAGCAGTTACTCGACGTCCGAGCAACTGTTTTTT. The chain recombines TRBV6-5 with TRBJ1-4; D not certain. Germline values: CDR1 MNHEY, CDR2 SVGAGI. The CDR3 extends over 13 amino acids. Trimming pared 0 bases from V and 12 bases from J, leaving 11 bases between.

This clonotype was found a few times. V gene TRBV7-9 combines with J gene TRBJ2-2, with a weak D call TRBD1 (6 bases). Trimming shortened V by 4 bases and J by 5 bases, and 20 bases separated the two germline ends. The CDR3 covers 17 residues. Per germline, CDR1 SEHNR and CDR2 FQNEAQ (reference sequence). CDR3 amino acids: CASSSKNTGTLTGELFF. The CDR3 bases are TGTGCCAGCAGCTCTAAAAATACCGGGACACTTACCGGGGAGCTGTTTTTT.

The chain employs TRBV5-6 and TRBJ2-5; tentative D call: TRBD2 (5 bases). Germline CDR1 reads SGHDT; CDR2 reads YYEEEE. The CDR3 contains 13 residues. Trimming left V 4 bases short and J 7 bases short, with 14 bases between. The CDR3 here is CASSPDSRGTQYF. Here the CDR3 DNA reads TGTGCCAGCAGCCCCGACTCACGGGGGACCCAGTACTTC. Complete variable domain (other parts from reference TRBV5-6 and TRBJ2-5): DAGVTQSPTHLIKTRGQQVTLRCSPKSGHDTVSWYQQALGQGPQFIFQYYEEEERQRGNFPDRFSGHQFPNYSSELNVNALLLGDSALYLCASSPDSRGTQYFGPGTRLLVL.

The rearrangement joins TRBV6-1 to TRBJ1-6, with a possible D match to TRBD1 (5 bases). CDR1 and CDR2 from the germline V gene are MNHNS and SASEGT. The CDR3 is 15 amino acids. The V end lost 6 bases, the J end lost 8 bases, and 17 bases lay between the germline ends. CDR3 bases: TGTGCCAGCAGCCCTGACAGAATATATGATTCACCCCTCCACTTT. Amino acid sequence: CASSPDRIYDSPLHF.

This clonotype was counted many times. The J gene is TRBJ2-1, the V gene TRBV24-1; 8 bases fit TRBD1. CDR1 and CDR2 from the germline V gene are KGHDR and SFDVKD. CDR3 length: 16 residues. The ends lost 3 bases at V and 3 bases at J; junction bases unmatched: 6. The CDR3 bases are TGTGCCACCAGTGATCGACAGGGGACCCACTACAATGAGCAGTTCTTC. Translated: CATSDRQGTHYNEQFF.

Remarks on this clonotype: A clone one base away is much larger, so this may be a read error. The chain is built from TRBV7-2 and TRBJ2-1; TRBD2 agrees at 13 bases. Germline V lookup: CDR1 SGHTA, CDR2 FQGNSA. The CDR3 consists of 16 residues. CDR3 bases: TGTGCCAGCATCGTGCAGGGACTAGCGGGGTACAGTGAGCAGTTCTTC. Protein product: CASIVQGLAGYSEQFF.

The chain uses TRBV3-1 and TRBJ1-2; 9 bases are shared with TRBD1. With V trimmed by 0 bases and J by 6 bases, 8 bases remained unmatched. The CDR3 is 16 amino acids. Germline loops: CDR1 LGHDT, CDR2 YNNKEL (reference sequence). The CDR3 sequence is CASSQDLGQGVDGYTF. The CDR3 DNA sequence: TGTGCCAGCAGCCAAGATCTGGGACAGGGTGTGGATGGCTACACCTTC.

This clonotype was counted a few times. The gene calls are TRBV3-1 and TRBJ1-1; D unclear. The CDR3 is 15 residues long. Germline V gene data show CDR1 as LGHDT and CDR2 as YNNKEL (reference sequence). Trimming took 4 bases from V and 2 from J, leaving 14 bases between them. In nucleotides, the CDR3 is TGTGCCAGCAGCCCCACCAGCGCGGCCAACACTGAAGCTTTCTTT. Translated: CASSPTSAANTEAFF.

This clonotype appeared a few times. This chain joins TRBV7-9 and TRBJ2-1, with TRBD2 as a possible D gene (6 bases). The germline V gene encodes CDR1 SEHNR and CDR2 FQNEAQ (reference sequence). The CDR3 sequence is 14 residues long. V lost 7 bases to trimming and J lost 5 bases, with 15 bases between them. In DNA form, the CDR3 reads TGTGCCAGCACCCCGGGGGTCACTAACAATGAGCAGTTCTTC. It yields the protein CASTPGVTNNEQFF.

This clonotype has a handful of counts. The chain carries TRBV5-4 and TRBJ2-5, with 11 positions matching TRBD2. V gave up 4 bases and J gave up 4 bases; unmatched junction bases: 12. Germline loops: CDR1 SGHNT, CDR2 YYREEE (reference sequence). The CDR3 totals 17 residues. The chain's CDR3 is CASSRRFSGTSGETQYF. The CDR3 DNA follows: TGTGCCAGCAGCCGACGATTCTCCGGGACTAGCGGAGAGACCCAGTACTTC. Based on the CDR3 plus reference TRBV5-4 and TRBJ2-5, the full variable domain is ETGVTQSPTHLIKTRGQQVTLRCSSQSGHNTVSWYQQALGQGPQFIFQYYREEENGRGNFPPRFSGLQFPNYSSELNVNALELDDSALYLCASSRRFSGTSGETQYFGPGTRLLVL.

This chain uses TRBV20-1 with TRBJ1-6; D unresolved. Germline values: CDR1 DFQATT, CDR2 SNEGSKA (reference sequence). The CDR3 is 13 amino acids. V was pared by 3 bases and J by 7 bases, with 10 bases between. CDR3 in DNA: TGCAGTGCTAGTGCCAGGCGGAATTCACCCCTCCACTTT. Amino acids: CSASARRNSPLHF.

This clonotype has only a few counts. The chain is built from TRBV20-1 and TRBJ2-1, with D possibly matching TRBD1 (5 bases). The germline CDR1 and CDR2 sequences are DFQATT and SNEGSKA (reference sequence). The CDR3 has 12 amino acids. V was trimmed by 0 bases and J by 8 bases, leaving 8 bases between them. The DNA for the CDR3 is TGCAGTGCTAGAGATCAGGGCTATGAGCAGTTCTTC. It specifies CSARDQGYEQFF.

The table lists this clonotype with a few counts. J is TRBJ1-1 and V is TRBV20-1, with TRBD1 as a possible D gene (5 bases). The CDR3 totals 11 residues. Looked up from germline, CDR1 is DFQATT and CDR2 is SNEGSKA (reference sequence). V was cut by 8 bases and J by 6 bases, with 13 bases left in between. CDR3 protein: CSTEGFAEAFF. The CDR3 DNA reads TGCAGTACTGAGGGGTTCGCTGAAGCTTTCTTT.